Presented here are 8 T cell receptor beta chains from one specimen sequenced in a study of T-cell memory formation after mild COVID-19. TCRdb re-called the 5' RACE reads with MiXCR, one entry per CDR3 protein. The sample includes 470,000 or so distinct CDR3 sequences, roughly 18% of them seen just once. Sequencing used PBMCs or a T cell subset sorted from them (not recorded which). The receptor set was obtained from an adult woman who had mild COVID-19 (a few samples of this study predate the infection). Cell type and time point are not known.

This chain joins TRBV11-2 and TRBJ1-1, with D hard to call. The CDR3 is 12 residues long. From germline, CDR1 is SGHAT and CDR2 FQNNGV. V was shortened by 5 bases and J by 11 bases, with 15 bases between the two germline ends. CDR3 loop: CASSDSWARAFF. The CDR3 bases are TGTGCCAGCAGCGACTCTTGGGCCCGGGCTTTCTTT.

This rearrangement joins TRBV12-3 or TRBV12-4 to TRBJ1-1; TRBD1 is a possible D gene (6 bases). Trimming cost V 7 bases and J 4 bases, with 13 bases left between them. This CDR3 comprises 13 residues. CDR3 nucleotide sequence: TGTGCCAGCACCCACAGGGTGGGCACTGAAGCTTTCTTT. This sequence encodes CASTHRVGTEAFF.

The J gene is TRBJ2-4, the V gene TRBV6-5; D is unclear. V lost 8 bases, J lost 4 bases, and 9 bases lay in between. This CDR3 has 12 amino acids. Germline lookup yields CDR1 MNHEY and CDR2 SVGAGI. CDR3: CASYGPKNIQYF. CDR3 DNA sequence: TGTGCCAGCTACGGACCTAAAAACATTCAGTACTTC.

This clonotype has only a few counts. V is TRBV2 and J is TRBJ1-1; 9 bases match TRBD1. The junction had 5 bases not matched to a gene; V was cut back by 6 bases and J by 3 bases. The CDR3 has 14 residues. The V gene's germline CDR1 is SNHLY and CDR2 FYNNEI. In DNA, the CDR3 is TGTGCCAGCAGCTACGACAGGGGGGACACTGAAGCTTTCTTT. Protein: CASSYDRGDTEAFF.

This clonotype was seen only a few times. The rearrangement joins TRBV29-1 to TRBJ2-5; D perhaps matches TRBD2 (5 bases). With 0 bases removed from V and 6 bases from J, the gap between germline ends came to 11 bases. This CDR3 is built from 13 residues. Per the germline V gene, CDR1 is SQVTM and CDR2 is ANQGSEA. The CDR3 sequence is CSVEDGRGKTQYF. CDR3 DNA sequence: TGCAGCGTTGAAGATGGTAGAGGGAAGACCCAGTACTTC.

The chain couples TRBV7-9 to TRBJ2-5; tentatively, D is TRBD1 (6 bases). This CDR3 is built from 14 residues. In germline, CDR1 is SEHNR, CDR2 FQNEAQ (reference sequence). Trimming took 6 bases from V and 1 from J, leaving 12 bases between them. This CDR3 is CASRRGSTQETQYF. CDR3 DNA sequence: TGTGCCAGCAGAAGGGGGTCCACCCAAGAGACCCAGTACTTC.

The sample holds a few counts of this clonotype. The chain combines TRBV29-1 with TRBJ2-3; D gene unclear. The CDR3 totals 11 residues. The V gene's germline CDR1 is SQVTM and CDR2 ANQGSEA. Trimming pared 5 bases from V and 9 bases from J, leaving 12 bases between. The CDR3, as DNA: TGCAGCGTTCCGGTTTCTTCAACGCAGTATTTT. Its translation is CSVPVSSTQYF.

V and J are TRBV20-1 and TRBJ2-7, with 9 bases fitting TRBD2. Germline assignment: CDR1 DFQATT and CDR2 SNEGSKA (reference sequence). The ends lost 1 base at V and 4 bases at J; junction bases unmatched: 8. The CDR3 is 15 amino acids. The CDR3 DNA reads as TGCAGTGCTAGAGCGTCTTCTAGCGGGGTGTACGAGCAGTACTTC. This sequence encodes CSARASSSGVYEQYF.